This T cell receptor beta chain was sequenced during a study of cytomegalovirus exposure and HLA in healthy donors. General observations from the study: Earlier analysis found most TCR beta V segments productive about 87% or about 30% of the time.

Concerning this clone: Its specificity is unknown.

The CDR3 sequence is 14 residues long. The junction had 3 bases not matched to a gene; V was cut back by 4 bases and J by 2 bases. Germline V gives CDR1 LNHDA, CDR2 SQIVND (reference sequence). A multiplex PCR was run with 60 Vbeta primers and 13 Jbeta primers. The method was immunoSEQ multiplex PCR; TCRdb's version includes in-frame clones alone and lacks a portion of them. The sample carries about 200,000 clones, approximately 86% recorded once. V is TRBV19 and J is TRBJ2-3; 7 bases are a match to TRBD1. The receptor's source is a woman aged 30 to 39 in good health and CMV-seronegative. The specimen sequenced was PBMCs. The CDR3 protein is CASSRDRDTDTQYF. In nucleotides, the CDR3 is TGTGCCAGTAGTAGGGACAGAGACACAGATACGCAGTATTTT.